What follows describes a single T cell receptor (beta chain). The antigen is undetermined. The source of the sample is a study of T-cell reconstitution after alpha-beta-depleted transplantation in children. Unique molecular identifiers were built into the TCRbeta library. TCRdb independently ran MiXCR on the PCR reads; one entry per CDR3 protein. The sample consists of 440,000 or so distinct CDR3 sequences, around 46% of them appearing once. Study findings and constraints: Hyperexpanded clones declined; after one year, newly produced T cells mostly supplied diversity. Reportedly, only several hundred clones from non-depleted graft cells drove alpha-beta T-cell counts at about two months. Some patients' high day-60 TCRbeta diversity was attributed to recipient cells surviving conditioning.

The V gene's germline CDR1 is DFQATT and CDR2 SNEGSKA (reference sequence). The V gene lost 3 bases and the J gene lost 15 bases, with 6 bases spanning the gap. The CDR3 is made up of 8 amino acids. The material sequenced was PBMCs, taken before TCRalphabeta/CD19-depleted stem cell transplant. The J gene is TRBJ2-1, the V gene TRBV20-1; D unresolved. The sequence was collected from a girl aged 2 to 9 with aplastic anemia, due to receive a stem cell transplant. For the CDR3, the DNA is TGCAGTGCTAGCGACCGGTTCTTC. Protein product: CSASDRFF.